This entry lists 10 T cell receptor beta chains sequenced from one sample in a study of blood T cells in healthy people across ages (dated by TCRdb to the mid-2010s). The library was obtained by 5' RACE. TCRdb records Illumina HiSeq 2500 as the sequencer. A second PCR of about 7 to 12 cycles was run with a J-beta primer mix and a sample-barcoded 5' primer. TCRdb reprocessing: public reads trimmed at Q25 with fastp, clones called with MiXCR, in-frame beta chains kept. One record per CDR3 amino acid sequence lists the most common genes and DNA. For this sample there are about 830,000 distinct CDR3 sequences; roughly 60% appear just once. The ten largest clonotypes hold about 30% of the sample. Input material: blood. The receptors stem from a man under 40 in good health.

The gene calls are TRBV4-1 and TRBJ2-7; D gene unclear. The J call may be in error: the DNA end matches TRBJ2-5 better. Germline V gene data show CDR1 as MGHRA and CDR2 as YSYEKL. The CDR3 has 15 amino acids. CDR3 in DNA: TGCGCCAGCAGCCAAGATGGGTGGGCCGGGGAGACCCAGTACTTC. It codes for CASSQDGWAGETQYF.

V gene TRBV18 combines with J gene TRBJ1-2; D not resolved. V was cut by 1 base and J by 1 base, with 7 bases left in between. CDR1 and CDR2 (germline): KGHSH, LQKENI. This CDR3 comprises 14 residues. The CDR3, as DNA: TGTGCCAGCTCACCACAGGAGTTTAACTATGGCTACACCTTC. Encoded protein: CASSPQEFNYGYTF.

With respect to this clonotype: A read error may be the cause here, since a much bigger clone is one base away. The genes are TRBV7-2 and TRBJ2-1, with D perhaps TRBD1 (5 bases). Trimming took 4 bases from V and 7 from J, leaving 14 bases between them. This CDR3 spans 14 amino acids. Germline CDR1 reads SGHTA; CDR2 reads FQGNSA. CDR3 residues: CASSWGASKNEQFF. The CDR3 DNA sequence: TGTGCCAGCAGCTGGGGCGCCAGTAAAAATGAGCAGTTCTTC.

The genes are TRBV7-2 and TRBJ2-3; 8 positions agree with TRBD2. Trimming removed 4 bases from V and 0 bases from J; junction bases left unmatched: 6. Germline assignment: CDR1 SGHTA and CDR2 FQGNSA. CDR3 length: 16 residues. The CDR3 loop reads CASSSQAGASTDTQYF. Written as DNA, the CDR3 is TGTGCCAGCAGCTCCCAAGCGGGGGCCAGCACAGATACGCAGTATTTT.

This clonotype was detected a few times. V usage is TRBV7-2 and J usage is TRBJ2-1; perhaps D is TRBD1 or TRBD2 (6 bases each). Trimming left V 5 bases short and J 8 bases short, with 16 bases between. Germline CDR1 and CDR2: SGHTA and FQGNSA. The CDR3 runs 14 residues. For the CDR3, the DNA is TGTGCCAGCAGCGGAGGGGGGAGGACCTATGAGCAGTTCTTC. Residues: CASSGGGRTYEQFF.

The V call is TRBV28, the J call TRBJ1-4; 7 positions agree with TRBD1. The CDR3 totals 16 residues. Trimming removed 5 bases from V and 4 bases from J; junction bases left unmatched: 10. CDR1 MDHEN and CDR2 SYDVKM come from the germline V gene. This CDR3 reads CASSTHRTGLNEKLFF. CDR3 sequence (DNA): TGTGCCAGCAGTACCCATCGGACAGGACTTAATGAAAAACTGTTTTTT.

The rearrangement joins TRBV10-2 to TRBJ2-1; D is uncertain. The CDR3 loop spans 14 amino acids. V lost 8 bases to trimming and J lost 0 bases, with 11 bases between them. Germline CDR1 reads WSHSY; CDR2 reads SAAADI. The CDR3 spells CASGVTISYNEQFF. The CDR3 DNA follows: TGCGCCAGCGGGGTAACCATCTCCTACAATGAGCAGTTCTTC.

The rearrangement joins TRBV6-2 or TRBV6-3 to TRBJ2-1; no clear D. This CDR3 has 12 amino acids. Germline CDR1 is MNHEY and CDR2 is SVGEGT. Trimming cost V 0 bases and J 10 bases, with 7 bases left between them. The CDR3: CASSYSLAEQFF. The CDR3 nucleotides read TGTGCCAGCAGTTACTCGTTGGCCGAGCAGTTCTTC.

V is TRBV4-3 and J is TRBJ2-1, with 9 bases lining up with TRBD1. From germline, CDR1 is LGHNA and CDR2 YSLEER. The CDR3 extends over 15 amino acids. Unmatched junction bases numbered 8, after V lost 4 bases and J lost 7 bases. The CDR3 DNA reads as TGCGCCAGCAGCCTACCGGGACAGGGCTTGAATGAGCAGTTCTTC. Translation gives CASSLPGQGLNEQFF.

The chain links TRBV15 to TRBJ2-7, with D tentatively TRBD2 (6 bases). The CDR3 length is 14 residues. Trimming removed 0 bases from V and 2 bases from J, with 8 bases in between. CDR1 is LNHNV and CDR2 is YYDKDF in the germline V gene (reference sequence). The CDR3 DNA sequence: TGTGCCACCAGCAGAGAGGAGGGCGCCTACGAGCAGTACTTC. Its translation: CATSREEGAYEQYF.